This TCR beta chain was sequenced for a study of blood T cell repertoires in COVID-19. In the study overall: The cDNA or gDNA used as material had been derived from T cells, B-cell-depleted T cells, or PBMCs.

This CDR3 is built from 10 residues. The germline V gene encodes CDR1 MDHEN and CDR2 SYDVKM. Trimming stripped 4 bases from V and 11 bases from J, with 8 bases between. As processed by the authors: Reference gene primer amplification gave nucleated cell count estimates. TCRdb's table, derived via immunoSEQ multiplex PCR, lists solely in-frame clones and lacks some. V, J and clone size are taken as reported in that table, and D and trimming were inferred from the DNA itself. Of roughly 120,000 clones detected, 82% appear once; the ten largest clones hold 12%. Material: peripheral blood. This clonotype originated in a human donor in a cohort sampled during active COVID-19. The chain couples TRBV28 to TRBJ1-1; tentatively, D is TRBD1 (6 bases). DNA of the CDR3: TGTGCCAGCAGTTCAGGGGTTGCTTTCTTT. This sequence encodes CASSSGVAFF.